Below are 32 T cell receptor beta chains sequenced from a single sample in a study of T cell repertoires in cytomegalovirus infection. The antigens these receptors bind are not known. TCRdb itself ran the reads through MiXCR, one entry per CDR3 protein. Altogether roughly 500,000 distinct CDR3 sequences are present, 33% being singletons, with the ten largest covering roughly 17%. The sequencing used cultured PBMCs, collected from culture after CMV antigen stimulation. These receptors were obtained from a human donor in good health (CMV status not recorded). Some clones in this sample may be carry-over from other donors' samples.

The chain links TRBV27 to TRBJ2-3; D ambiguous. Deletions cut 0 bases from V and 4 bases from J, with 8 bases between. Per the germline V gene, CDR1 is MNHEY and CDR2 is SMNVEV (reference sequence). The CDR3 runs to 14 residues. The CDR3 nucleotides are TGTGCCAGCAGTTTATCGGCGGCTGCAGATACGCAGTATTTT. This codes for CASSLSAAADTQYF.

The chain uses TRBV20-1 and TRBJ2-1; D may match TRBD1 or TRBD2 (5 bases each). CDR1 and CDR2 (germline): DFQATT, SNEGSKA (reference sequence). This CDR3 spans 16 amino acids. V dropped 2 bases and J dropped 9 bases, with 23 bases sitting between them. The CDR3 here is CSARQGVGAKLGEQFF. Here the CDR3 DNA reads TGCAGTGCTAGACAGGGCGTCGGGGCCAAACTGGGTGAGCAGTTCTTC.

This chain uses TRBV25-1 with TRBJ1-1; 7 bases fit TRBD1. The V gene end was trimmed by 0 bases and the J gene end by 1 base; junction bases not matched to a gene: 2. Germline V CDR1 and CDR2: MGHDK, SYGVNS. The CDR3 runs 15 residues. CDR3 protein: CASSEYGTANTEAFF. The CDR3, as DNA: TGTGCCAGCAGTGAATATGGGACAGCGAACACTGAAGCTTTCTTT.

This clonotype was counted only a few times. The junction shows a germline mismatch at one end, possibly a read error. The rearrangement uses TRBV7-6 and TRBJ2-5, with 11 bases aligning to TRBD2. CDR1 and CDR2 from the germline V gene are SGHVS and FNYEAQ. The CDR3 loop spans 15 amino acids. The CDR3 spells CASSVAGGLSETQYF. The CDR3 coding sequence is TGTGCCAGCAGCGTAGCGGGAGGGTTATCAGAGACCCAGTACTTC.

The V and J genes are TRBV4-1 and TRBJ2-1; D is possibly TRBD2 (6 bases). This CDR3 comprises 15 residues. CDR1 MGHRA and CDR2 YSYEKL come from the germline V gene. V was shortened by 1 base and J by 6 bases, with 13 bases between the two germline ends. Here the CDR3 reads CASSQGYLATNEQFF. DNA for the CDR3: TGCGCCAGCAGCCAAGGATACCTAGCGACCAATGAGCAGTTCTTC.

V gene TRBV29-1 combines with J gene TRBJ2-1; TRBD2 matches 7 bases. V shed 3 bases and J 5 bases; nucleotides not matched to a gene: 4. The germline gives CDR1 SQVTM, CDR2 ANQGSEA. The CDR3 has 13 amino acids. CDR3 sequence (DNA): TGCAGCGTTGAGACTAGCAGCGACAATGAGCAGTTCTTC. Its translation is CSVETSSDNEQFF.

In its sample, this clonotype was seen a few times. Here the CDR3 reads CASSLAGDRADEQFF. The CDR3 bases are TGTGCCAGCAGCTTAGCGGGGGACAGGGCCGATGAGCAGTTCTTC. This sequence joins TRBV7-9 and TRBJ2-1; 9 bases map to TRBD1. Per the germline V gene, CDR1 is SEHNR and CDR2 is FQNEAQ (reference sequence). The J segment lost 8 bases and the V segment lost 0 bases, leaving 5 bases of the junction unmatched. The CDR3 spans 15 residues. The entire variable domain, with the rest obtained from reference TRBV7-9 and TRBJ2-1, is as follows: DTGVSQNPRHKITKRGQNVTFRCDPISEHNRLYWYRQTLGQGPEFLTYFQNEAQLEKSRLLSDRFSAERPKGSFSTLEIQRTEQGDSAMYLCASSLAGDRADEQFFGPGTRLTVL.

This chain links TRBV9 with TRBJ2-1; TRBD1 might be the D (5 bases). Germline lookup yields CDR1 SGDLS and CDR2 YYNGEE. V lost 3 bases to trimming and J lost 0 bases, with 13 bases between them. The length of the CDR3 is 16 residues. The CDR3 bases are TGTGCCAGCAGCGGATTACAGGATGCCTCCTACAATGAGCAGTTCTTC. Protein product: CASSGLQDASYNEQFF.

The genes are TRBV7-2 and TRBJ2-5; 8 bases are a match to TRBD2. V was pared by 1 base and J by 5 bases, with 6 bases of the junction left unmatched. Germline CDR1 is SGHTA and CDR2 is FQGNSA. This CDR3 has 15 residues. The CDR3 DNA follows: TGTGCCAGCAGCTTAGACGGGCGGGAGGTGGAGACCCAGTACTTC. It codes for CASSLDGREVETQYF.

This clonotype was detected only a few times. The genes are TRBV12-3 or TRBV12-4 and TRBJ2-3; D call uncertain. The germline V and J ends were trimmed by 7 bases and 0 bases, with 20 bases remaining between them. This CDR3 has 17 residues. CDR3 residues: CASTLRTGLPSTDTQYF. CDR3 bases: TGTGCCAGCACTCTTCGAACTGGTTTGCCGAGCACAGATACGCAGTATTTT.

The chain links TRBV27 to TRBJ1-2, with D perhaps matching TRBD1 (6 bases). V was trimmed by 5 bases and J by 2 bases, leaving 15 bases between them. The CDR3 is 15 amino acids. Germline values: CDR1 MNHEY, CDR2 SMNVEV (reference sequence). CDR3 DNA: TGTGCCAGCAGTCCTACAGGGATCCTCAACTATGGCTACACCTTC. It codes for CASSPTGILNYGYTF.

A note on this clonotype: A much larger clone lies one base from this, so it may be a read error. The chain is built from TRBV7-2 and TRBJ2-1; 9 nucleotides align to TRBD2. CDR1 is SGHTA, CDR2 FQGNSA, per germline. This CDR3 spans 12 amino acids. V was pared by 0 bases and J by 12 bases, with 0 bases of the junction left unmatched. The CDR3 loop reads CASSLAGLAQFF. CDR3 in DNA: TGTGCCAGCAGCTTAGCGGGACTAGCGCAGTTCTTC.

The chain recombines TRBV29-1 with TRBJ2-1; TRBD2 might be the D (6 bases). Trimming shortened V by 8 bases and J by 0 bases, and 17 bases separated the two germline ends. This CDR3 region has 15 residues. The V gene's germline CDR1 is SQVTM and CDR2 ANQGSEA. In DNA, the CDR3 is TGCAGCTTACCAGCGGGTTCTAGCTCCTACAATGAGCAGTTCTTC. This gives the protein CSLPAGSSSYNEQFF.

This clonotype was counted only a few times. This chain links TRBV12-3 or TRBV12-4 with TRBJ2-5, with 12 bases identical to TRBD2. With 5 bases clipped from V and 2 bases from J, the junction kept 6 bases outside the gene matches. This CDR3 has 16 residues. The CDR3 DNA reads TGTGCCAGCAGTACCAGGACTAGCGGGGTACAAGAGACCCAGTACTTC. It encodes CASSTRTSGVQETQYF.

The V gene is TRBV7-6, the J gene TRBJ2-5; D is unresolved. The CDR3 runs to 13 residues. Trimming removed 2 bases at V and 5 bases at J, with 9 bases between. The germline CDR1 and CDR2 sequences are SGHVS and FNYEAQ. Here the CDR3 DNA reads TGTGCCAGCAGCTTAAGCTTCGCGGAGACCCAGTACTTC. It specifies CASSLSFAETQYF.

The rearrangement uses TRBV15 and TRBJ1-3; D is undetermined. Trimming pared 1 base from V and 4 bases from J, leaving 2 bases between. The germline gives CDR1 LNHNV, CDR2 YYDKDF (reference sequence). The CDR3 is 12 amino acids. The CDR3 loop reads CATSRVGNTIYF. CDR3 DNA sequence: TGTGCCACCAGCAGAGTGGGAAACACCATATATTTT.

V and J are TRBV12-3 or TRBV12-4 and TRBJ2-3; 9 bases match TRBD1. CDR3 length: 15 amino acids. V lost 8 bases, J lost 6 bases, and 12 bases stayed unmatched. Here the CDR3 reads CASGGQGSLYDTQYF. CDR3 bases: TGTGCCAGCGGAGGACAGGGGAGCCTGTATGATACGCAGTATTTT.

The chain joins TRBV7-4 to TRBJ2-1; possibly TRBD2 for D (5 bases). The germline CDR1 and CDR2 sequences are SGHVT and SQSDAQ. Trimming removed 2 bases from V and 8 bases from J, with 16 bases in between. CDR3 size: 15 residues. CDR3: CASSLSRSRADEQFF. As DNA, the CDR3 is TGTGCCAGCAGCTTAAGCCGCTCGCGGGCCGATGAGCAGTTCTTC.

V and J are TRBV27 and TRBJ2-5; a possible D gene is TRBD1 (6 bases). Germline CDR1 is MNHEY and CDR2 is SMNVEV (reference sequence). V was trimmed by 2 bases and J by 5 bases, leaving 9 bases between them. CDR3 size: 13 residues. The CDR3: CASSLIRGETQYF. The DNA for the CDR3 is TGTGCCAGCAGTTTAATTAGGGGGGAGACCCAGTACTTC.

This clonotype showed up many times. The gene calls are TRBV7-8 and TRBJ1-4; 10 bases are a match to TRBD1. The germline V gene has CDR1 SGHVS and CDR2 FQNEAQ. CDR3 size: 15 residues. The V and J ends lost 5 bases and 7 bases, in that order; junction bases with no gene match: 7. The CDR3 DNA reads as TGTGCCAGCAGCCCGGAGGACAGGGGGGGTGAAAAACTGTTTTTT. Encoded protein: CASSPEDRGGEKLFF.

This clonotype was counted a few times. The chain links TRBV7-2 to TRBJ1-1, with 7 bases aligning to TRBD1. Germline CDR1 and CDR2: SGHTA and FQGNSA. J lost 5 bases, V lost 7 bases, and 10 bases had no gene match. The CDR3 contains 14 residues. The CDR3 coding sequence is TGTGCCAGCACCAGACAGGGACCGGAGACTGAAGCTTTCTTT. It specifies CASTRQGPETEAFF.

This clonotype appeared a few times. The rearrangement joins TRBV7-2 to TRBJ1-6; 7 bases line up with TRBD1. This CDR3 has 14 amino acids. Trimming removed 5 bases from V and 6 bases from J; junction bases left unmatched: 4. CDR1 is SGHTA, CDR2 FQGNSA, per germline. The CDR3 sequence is CASSQGQLNSPLHF. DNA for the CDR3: TGTGCCAGCAGCCAGGGACAGCTTAATTCACCCCTCCACTTT.

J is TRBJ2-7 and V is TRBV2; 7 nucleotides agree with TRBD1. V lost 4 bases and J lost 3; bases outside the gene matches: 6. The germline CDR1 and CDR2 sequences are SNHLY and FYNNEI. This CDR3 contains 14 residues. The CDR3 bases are TGTGCCAGCAGTGTTGGACAGGCCGGCTACGAGCAGTACGTC. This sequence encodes CASSVGQAGYEQYV.

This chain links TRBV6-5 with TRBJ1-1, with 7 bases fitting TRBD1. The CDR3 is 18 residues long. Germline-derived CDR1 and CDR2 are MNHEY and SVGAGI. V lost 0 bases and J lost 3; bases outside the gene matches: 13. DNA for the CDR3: TGTGCCAGCAGTTACTCTCCTCTCCCAGGGGGACGGTACACTGAAGCTTTCTTT. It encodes CASSYSPLPGGRYTEAFF.

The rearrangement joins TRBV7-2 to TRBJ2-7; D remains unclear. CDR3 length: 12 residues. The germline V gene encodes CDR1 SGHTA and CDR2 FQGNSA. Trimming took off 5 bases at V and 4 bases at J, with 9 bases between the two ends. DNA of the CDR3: TGTGCCAGCAGCCCGTCCCAATACGAGCAGTACTTC. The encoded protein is CASSPSQYEQYF.

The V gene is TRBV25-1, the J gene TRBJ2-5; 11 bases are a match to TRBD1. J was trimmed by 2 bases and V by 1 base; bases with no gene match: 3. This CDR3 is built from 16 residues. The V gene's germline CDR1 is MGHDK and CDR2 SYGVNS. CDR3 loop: CASSELRDRGQETQYF. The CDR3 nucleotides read TGTGCCAGCAGTGAATTAAGGGACAGGGGGCAAGAGACCCAGTACTTC. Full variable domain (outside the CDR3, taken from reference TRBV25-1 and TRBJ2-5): EADIYQTPRYLVIGTGKKITLECSQTMGHDKMYWYQQDPGMELHLIHYSYGVNSTEKGDLSSESTVSRIRTEHFPLTLESARPSHTSQYLCASSELRDRGQETQYFGPGTRLLVL.

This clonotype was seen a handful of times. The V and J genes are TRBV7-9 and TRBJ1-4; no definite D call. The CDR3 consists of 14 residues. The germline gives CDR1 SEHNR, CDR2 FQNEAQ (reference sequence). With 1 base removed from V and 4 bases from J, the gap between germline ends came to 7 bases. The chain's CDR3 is CASSLGGINEKLFF. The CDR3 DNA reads TGTGCCAGCAGCTTAGGTGGTATTAATGAAAAACTGTTTTTT.

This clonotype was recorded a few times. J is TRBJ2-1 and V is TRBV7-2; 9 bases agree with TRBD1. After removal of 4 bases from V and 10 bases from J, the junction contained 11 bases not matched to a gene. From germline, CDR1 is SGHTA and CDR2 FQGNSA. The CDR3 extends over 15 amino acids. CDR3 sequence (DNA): TGTGCCAGCAGCTCCCCGGACAGGGGTTCCGGAGAGCAGTTCTTC. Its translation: CASSSPDRGSGEQFF.

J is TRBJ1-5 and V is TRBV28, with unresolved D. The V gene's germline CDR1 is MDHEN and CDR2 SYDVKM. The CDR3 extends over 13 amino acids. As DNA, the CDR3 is TGTGCGCTGGGAACACTTAGCAATCAGCCCCAGCATTTT. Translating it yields CALGTLSNQPQHF. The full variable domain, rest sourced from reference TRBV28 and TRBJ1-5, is DVKVTQSSRYLVKRTGEKVFLECVQDMDHENMFWYRQDPGLGLRLIYFSYDVKMKEKGDIPEGYSVSREKKERFSLILESASTNQTSMYLCALGTLSNQPQHFGDGTRLSIL.

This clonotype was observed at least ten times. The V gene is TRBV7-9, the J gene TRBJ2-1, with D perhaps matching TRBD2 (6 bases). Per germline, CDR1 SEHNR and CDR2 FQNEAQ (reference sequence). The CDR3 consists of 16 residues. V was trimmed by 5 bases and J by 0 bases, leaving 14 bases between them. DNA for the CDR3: TGTGCCAGCAGCGCGGGACCTACCACCTCCTACAATGAGCAGTTCTTC. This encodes CASSAGPTTSYNEQFF.

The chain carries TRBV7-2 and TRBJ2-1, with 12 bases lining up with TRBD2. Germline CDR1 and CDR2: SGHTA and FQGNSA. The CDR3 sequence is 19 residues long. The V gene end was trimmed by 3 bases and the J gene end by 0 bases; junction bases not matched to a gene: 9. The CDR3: CASSFGGLAGGPSYNEQFF. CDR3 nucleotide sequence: TGTGCCAGCAGCTTCGGGGGGCTAGCGGGAGGGCCCTCCTACAATGAGCAGTTCTTC.

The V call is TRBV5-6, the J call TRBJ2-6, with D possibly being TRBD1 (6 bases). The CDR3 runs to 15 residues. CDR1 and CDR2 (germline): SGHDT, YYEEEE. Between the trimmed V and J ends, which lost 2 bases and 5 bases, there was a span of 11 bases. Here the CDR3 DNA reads TGTGCCAGCAGCTTCAAAGGGGACAGGGCCAACGTCCTGACTTTC. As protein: CASSFKGDRANVLTF.